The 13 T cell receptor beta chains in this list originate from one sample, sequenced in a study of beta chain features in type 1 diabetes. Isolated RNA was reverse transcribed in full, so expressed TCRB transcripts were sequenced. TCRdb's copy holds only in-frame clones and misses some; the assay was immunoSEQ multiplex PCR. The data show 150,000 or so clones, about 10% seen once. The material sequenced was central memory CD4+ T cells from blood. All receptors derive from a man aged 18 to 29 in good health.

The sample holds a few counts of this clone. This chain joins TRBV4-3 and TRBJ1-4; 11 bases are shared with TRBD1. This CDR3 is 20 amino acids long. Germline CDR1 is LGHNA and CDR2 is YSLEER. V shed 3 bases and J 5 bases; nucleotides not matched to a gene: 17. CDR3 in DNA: TGCGCCAGCAGCCAGGAGCTCGGGACAGGGGGAGCCGCCGCGAATGAAAAACTGTTTTTT. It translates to CASSQELGTGGAAANEKLFF.

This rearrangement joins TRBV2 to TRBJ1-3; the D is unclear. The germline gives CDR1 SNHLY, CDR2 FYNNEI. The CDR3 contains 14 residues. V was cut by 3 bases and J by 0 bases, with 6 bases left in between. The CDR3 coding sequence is TGTGCCAGCAGTGACGTCAGCTCTGGAAACACCATATATTTT. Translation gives CASSDVSSGNTIYF.

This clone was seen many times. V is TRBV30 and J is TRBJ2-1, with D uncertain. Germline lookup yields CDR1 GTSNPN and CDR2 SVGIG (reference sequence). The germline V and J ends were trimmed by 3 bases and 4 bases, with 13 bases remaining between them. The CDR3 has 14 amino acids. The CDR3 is CAWRPGYQYNEQFF. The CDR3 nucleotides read TGTGCCTGGAGACCAGGCTACCAATACAATGAGCAGTTCTTC.

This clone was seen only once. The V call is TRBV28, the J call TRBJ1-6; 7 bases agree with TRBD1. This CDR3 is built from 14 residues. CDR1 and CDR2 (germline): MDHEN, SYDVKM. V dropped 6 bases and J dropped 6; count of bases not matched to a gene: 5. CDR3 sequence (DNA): TGTGCCAGCAGAAGACAGGGCTTTAATTCACCCCTCCACTTT. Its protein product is CASRRQGFNSPLHF.

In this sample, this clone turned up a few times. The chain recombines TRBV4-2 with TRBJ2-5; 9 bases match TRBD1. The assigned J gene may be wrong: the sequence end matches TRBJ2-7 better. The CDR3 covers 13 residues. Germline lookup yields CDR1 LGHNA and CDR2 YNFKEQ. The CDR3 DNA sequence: TGTGCCAGCAGCCAACGGACAGGGGACGAGCAGTACTTC. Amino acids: CASSQRTGDEQYF.

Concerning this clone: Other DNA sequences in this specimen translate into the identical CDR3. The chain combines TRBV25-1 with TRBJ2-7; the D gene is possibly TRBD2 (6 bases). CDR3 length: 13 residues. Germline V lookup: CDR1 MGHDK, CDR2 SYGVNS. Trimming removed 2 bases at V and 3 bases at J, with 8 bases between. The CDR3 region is CASSEGGVYEQYF. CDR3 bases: TGTGCCAGCAGTGAAGGCGGGGTCTACGAGCAGTACTTC.

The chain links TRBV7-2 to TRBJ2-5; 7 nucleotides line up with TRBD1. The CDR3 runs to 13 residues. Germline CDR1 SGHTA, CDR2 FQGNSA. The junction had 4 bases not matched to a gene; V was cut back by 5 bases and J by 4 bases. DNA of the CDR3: TGTGCCAGCAGCCCACAGGGGAGAGAGACCCAGTACTTC. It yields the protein CASSPQGRETQYF. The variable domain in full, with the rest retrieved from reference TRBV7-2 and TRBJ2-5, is GAGVSQSPSNKVTEKGKDVELRCDPISGHTALYWYRQSLGQGLEFLIYFQGNSAPDKSGLPSDRFSAERTGGSVSTLTIQRTQQEDSAVYLCASSPQGRETQYFGPGTRLLVL.

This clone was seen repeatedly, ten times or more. The CDR3: CASSHRGEQYF. The CDR3 DNA follows: TGCGCCAGCAGTCACAGGGGCGAGCAGTACTTC. This chain links TRBV23-1 with TRBJ2-7; D is perhaps TRBD1 (6 bases). TRBV23-1 is given ORF status, its function remaining uncertain. The CDR3 extends over 11 amino acids. V dropped 3 bases and J dropped 6 bases, with 6 bases sitting between them.

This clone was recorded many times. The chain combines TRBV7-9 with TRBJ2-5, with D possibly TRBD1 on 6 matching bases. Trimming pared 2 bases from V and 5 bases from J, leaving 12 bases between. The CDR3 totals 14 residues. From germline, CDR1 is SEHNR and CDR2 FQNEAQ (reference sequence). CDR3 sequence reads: CASSLSQGWETQYF. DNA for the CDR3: TGTGCCAGCAGCTTATCACAGGGTTGGGAGACCCAGTACTTC.

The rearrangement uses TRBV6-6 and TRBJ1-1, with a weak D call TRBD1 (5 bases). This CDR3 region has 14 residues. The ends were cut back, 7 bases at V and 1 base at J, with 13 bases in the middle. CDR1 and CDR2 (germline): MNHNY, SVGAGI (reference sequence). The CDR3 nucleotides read TGTGCCAGCATTTCCGGGGGGGGGAACACTGAAGCTTTCTTT. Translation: CASISGGGNTEAFF.

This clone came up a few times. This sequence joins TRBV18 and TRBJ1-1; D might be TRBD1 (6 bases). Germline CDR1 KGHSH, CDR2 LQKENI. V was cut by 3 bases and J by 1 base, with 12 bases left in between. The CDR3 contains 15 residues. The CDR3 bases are TGTGCCAGCTCACCCCGGGAGGGGGGGAACACTGAAGCTTTCTTT. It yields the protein CASSPREGGNTEAFF.

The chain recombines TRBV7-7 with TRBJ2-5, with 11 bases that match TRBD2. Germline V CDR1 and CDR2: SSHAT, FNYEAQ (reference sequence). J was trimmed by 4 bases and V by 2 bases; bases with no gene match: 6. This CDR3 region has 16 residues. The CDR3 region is CASSLFLAGGRETQYF. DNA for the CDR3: TGTGCCAGCAGCTTATTCCTAGCGGGGGGTCGAGAGACCCAGTACTTC.

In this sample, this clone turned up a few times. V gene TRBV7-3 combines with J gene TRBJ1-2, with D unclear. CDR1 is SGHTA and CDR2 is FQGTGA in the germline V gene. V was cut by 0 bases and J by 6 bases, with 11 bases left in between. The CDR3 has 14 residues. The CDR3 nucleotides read TGTGCCAGCAGCTTAACGCCGGGAGGACATGGCTACACCTTC. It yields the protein CASSLTPGGHGYTF. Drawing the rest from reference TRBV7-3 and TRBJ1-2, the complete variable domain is GAGVSQTPSNKVTEKGKYVELRCDPISGHTALYWYRQSLGQGPEFLIYFQGTGAADDSGLPNDRFFAVRPEGSVSTLKIQRTERGDSAVYLCASSLTPGGHGYTFGSGTRLTVV.